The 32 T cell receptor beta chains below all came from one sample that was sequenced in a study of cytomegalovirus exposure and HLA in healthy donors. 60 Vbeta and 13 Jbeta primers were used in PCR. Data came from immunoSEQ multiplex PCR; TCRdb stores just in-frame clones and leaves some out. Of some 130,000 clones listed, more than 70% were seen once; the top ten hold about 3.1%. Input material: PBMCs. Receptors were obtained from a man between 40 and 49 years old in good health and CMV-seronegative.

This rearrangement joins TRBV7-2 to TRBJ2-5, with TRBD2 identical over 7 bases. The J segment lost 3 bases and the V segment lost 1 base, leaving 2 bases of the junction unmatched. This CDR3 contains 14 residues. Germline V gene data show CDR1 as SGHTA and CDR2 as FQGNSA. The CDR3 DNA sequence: TGTGCCAGCAGCTTAGGCGCGGGGGAAGAGACCCAGTACTTC. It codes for CASSLGAGEETQYF.

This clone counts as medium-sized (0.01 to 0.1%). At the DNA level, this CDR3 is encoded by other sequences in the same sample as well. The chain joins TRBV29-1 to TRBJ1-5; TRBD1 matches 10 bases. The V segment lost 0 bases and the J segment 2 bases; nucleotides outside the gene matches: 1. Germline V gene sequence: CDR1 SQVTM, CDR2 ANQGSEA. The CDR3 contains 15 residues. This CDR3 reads CSVEEGTGGNQPQHF. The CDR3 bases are TGCAGCGTTGAAGAAGGGACAGGGGGCAATCAGCCCCAGCATTTT. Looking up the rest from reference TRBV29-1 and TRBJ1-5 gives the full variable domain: SAVISQKPSRDICQRGTSLTIQCQVDSQVTMMFWYRQQPGQSLTLIATANQGSEATYESGFVIDKFPISRPNLTFSTLTVSNMSPEDSSIYLCSVEEGTGGNQPQHFGDGTRLSIL.

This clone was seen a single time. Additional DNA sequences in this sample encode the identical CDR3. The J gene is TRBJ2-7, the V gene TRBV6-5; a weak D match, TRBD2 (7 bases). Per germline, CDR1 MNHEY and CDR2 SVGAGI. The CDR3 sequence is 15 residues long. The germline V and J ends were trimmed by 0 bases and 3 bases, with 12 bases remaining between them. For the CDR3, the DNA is TGTGCCAGCAGTTACTCAGGGGGGGTCGGCTACGAGCAGTACTTC. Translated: CASSYSGGVGYEQYF.

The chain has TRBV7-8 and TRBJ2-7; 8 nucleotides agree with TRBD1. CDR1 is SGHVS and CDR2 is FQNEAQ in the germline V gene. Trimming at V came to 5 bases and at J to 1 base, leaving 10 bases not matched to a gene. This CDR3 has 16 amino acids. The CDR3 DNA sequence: TGTGCCAGCAGCCTCCCCCGGGACAGGCTATCCTACGAGCAGTACTTC. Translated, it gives CASSLPRDRLSYEQYF.

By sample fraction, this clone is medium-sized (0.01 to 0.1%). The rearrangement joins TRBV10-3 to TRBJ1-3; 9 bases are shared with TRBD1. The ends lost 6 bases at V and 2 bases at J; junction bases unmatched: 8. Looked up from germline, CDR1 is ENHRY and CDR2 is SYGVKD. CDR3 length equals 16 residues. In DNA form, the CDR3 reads TGTGCCATCAGGGCCCTTACAGGGGGCACTGGAAACACCATATATTTT. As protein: CAIRALTGGTGNTIYF.

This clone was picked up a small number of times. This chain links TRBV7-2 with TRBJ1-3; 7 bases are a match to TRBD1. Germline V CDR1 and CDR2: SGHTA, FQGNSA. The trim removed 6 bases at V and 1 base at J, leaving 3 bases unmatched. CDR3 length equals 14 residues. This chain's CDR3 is CASSATGSGNTIYF. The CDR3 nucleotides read TGTGCCAGCAGTGCGACAGGGTCTGGAAACACCATATATTTT.

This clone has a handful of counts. The DNA of the CDR3 is TGTGCCTGGAGTTATGGGGGCGACTTCTATGGCTACACCTTC. Encoded protein: CAWSYGGDFYGYTF. The chain links TRBV30 to TRBJ1-2, with D maybe TRBD1 (6 bases). CDR1 and CDR2 from the germline V gene are GTSNPN and SVGIG (reference sequence). The CDR3 contains 14 residues. V was clipped by 2 bases and J by 4 bases, with 14 bases between them.

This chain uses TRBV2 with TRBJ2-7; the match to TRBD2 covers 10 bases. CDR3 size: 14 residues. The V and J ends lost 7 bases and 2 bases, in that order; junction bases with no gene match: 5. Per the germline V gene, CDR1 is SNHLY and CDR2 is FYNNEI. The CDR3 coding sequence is TGTGCCAGCACAAGGACTAGCGGAGCCTACGAGCAGTACTTC. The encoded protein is CASTRTSGAYEQYF.

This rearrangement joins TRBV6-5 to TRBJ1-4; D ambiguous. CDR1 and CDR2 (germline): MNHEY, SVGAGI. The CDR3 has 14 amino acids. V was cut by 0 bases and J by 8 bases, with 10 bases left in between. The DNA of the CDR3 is TGTGCCAGCAGTTACTCCCTACTCGGGGAAAAACTGTTTTTT. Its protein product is CASSYSLLGEKLFF.

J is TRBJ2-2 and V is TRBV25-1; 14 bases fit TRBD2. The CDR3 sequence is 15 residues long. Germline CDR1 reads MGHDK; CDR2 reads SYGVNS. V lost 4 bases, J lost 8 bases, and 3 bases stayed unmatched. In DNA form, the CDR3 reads TGTGCCAGCAGTGCGGGACTAGCGGGAGCGGGGGAGCTGTTTTTT. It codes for CASSAGLAGAGELFF.

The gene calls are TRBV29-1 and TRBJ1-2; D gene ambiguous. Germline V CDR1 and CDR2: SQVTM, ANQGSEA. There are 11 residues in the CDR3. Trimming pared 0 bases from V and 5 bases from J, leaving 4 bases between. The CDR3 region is CSVEDPYGYTF. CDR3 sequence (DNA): TGCAGCGTTGAAGATCCGTATGGCTACACCTTC.

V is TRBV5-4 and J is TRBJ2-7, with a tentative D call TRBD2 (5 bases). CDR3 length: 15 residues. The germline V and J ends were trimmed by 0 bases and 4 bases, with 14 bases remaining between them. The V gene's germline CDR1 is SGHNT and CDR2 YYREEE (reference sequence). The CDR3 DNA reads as TGTGCCAGCAGCTTGGCCTCAGGAGCGGAATACGAGCAGTACTTC. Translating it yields CASSLASGAEYEQYF.

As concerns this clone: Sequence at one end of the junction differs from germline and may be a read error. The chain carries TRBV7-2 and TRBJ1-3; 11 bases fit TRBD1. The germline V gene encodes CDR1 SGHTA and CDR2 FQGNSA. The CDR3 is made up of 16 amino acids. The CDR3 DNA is TGTGTCAGCAGCTTAGGACAGGGGGCGCTGGGAAACACCATATATTTT. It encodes CVSSLGQGALGNTIYF. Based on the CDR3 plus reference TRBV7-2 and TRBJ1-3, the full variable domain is GAGVSQSPSNKVTEKGKDVELRCDPISGHTALYWYRQSLGQGLEFLIYFQGNSAPDKSGLPSDRFSAERTGGSVSTLTIQRTQQEDSAVYLCVSSLGQGALGNTIYFGEGSWLTVV.

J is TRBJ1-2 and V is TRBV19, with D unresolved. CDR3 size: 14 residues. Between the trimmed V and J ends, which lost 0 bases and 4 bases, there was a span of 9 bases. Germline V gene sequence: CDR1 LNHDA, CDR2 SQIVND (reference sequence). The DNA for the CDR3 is TGTGCCAGTAGTATAGACGGGTTCAGCTATGGCTACACCTTC. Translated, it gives CASSIDGFSYGYTF.

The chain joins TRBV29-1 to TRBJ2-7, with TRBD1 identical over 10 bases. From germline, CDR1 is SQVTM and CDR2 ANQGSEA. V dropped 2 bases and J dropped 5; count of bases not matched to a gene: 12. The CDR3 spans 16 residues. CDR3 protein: CSVEQGQGTRGDEQYF. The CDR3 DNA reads TGCAGCGTTGAACAGGGACAGGGGACCCGGGGCGACGAGCAGTACTTC.

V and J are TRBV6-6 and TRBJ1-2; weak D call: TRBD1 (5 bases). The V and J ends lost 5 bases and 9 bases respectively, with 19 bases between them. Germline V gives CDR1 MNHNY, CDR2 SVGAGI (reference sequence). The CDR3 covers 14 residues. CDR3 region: CASSPTNRAGSYTF. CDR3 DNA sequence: TGTGCCAGCAGTCCAACTAATCGCGCAGGGAGCTACACCTTC.

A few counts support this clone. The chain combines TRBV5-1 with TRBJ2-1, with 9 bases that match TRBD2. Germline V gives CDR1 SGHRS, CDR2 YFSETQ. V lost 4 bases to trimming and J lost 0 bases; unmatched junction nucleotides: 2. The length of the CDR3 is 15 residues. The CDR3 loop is CASSRLADSYNEQFF. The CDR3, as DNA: TGCGCCAGCAGCAGACTAGCGGACTCCTACAATGAGCAGTTCTTC.

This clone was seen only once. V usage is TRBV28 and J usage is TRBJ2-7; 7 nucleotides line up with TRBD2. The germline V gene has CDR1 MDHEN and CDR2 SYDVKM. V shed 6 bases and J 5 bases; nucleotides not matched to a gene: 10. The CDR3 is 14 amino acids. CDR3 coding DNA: TGTGCCAGCAGCTCCCCGCAGGGAGGGAACGAGCAGTACTTC. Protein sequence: CASSSPQGGNEQYF.

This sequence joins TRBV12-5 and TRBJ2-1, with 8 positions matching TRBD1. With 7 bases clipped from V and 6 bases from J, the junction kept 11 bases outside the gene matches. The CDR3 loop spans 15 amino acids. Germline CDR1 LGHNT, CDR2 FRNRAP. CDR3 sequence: CASAPGTGGPNEQFF. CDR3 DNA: TGTGCTAGTGCCCCAGGGACAGGAGGCCCCAATGAGCAGTTCTTC.

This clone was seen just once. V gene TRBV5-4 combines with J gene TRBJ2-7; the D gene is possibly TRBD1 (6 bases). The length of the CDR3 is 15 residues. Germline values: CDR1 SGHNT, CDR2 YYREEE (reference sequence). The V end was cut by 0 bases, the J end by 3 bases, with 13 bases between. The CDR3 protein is CASSLGGQGHYEQYF. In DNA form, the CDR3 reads TGTGCCAGCAGCTTGGGGGGACAAGGACACTACGAGCAGTACTTC.

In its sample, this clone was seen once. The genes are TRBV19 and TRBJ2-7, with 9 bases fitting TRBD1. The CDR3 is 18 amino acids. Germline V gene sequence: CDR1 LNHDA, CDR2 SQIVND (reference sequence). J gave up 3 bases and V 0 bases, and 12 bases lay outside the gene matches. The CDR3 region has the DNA TGTGCCAGTAGTATAGAGGGGACTGGGACAGGGTCCCTCTACGAGCAGTACTTC. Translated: CASSIEGTGTGSLYEQYF.

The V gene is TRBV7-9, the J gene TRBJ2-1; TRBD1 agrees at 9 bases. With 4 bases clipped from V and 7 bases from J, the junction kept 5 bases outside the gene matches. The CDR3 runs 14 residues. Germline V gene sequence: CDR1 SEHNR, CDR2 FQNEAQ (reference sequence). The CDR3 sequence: CASSYGTGNNEQFF. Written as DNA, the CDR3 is TGTGCCAGCAGCTACGGGACAGGGAATAATGAGCAGTTCTTC.

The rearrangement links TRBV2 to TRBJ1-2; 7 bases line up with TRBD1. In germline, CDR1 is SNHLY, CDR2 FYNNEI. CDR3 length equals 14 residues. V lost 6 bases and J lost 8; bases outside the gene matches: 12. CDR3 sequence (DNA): TGTGCCAGCAGGTCCACAGGGGCCCCATCGGGCTACACCTTC. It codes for CASRSTGAPSGYTF.

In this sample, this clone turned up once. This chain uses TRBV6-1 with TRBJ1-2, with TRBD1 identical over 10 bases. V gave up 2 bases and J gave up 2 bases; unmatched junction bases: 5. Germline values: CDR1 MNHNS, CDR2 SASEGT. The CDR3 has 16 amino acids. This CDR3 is CASSEFPTGGNYGYTF. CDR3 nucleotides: TGTGCCAGCAGTGAATTCCCGACAGGGGGCAACTATGGCTACACCTTC.

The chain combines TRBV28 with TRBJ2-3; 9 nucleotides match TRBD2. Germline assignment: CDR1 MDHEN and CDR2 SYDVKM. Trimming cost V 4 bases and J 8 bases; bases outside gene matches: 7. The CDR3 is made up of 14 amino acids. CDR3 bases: TGTGCCAGCAGTTCTTTAGCGGGAGCGGGTACGCAGTATTTT. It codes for CASSSLAGAGTQYF.

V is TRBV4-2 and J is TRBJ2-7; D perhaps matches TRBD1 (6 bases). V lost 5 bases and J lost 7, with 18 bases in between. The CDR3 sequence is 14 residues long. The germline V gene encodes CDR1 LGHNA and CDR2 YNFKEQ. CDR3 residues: CASSVSGALWEQYF. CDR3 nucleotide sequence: TGTGCCAGCAGCGTTTCAGGGGCTCTTTGGGAGCAGTACTTC.

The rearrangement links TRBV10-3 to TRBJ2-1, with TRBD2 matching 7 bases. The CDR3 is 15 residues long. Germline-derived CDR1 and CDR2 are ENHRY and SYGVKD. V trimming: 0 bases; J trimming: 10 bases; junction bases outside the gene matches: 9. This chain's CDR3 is CAISESPAGVGEQFF. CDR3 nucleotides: TGTGCCATCAGTGAGTCCCCGGCGGGAGTAGGCGAGCAGTTCTTC.

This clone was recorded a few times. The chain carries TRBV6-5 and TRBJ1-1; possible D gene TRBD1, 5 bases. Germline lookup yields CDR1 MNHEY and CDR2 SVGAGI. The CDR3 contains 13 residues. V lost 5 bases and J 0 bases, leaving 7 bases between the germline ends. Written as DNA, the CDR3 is TGTGCCAGCAGTGTACAGGTGAACACTGAAGCTTTCTTT. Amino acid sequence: CASSVQVNTEAFF.

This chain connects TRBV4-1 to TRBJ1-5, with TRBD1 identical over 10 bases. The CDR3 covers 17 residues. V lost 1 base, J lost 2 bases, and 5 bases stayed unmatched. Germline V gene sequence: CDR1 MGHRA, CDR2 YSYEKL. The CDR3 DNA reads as TGCGCCAGCAGCCAAGTACCGACAGGGGGCGGCAATCAGCCCCAGCATTTT. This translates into CASSQVPTGGGNQPQHF.

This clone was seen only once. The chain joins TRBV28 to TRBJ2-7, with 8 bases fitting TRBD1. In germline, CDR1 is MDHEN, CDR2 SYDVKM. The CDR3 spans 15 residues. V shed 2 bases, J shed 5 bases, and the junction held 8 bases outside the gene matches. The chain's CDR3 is CASSLTGTGHNEQYF. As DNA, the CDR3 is TGTGCCAGCAGTTTAACGGGGACAGGTCACAACGAGCAGTACTTC.

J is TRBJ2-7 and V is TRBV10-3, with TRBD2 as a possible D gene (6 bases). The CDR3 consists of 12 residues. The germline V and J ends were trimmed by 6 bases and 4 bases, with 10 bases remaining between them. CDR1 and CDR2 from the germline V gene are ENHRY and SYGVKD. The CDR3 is CAISRENYEQYF. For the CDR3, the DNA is TGTGCCATCAGCCGGGAGAATTACGAGCAGTACTTC.

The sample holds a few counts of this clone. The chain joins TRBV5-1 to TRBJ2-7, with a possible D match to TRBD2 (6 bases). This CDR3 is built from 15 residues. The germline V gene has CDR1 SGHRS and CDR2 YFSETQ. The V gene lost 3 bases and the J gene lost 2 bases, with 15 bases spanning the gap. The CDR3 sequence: CASSSEGSGTYEQYF. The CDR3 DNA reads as TGCGCCAGCAGCTCCGAGGGTAGCGGAACCTACGAGCAGTACTTC.